This entry describes one T cell receptor beta chain. Its antigen is currently not known. A read error is the likely source, as a far larger clone sits one nucleotide away. The entry originates in a study of prognosis after radiotherapy for stage I lung cancer (dated by TCRdb to about 2021). A note on the overall study: Approximately 20 stage I NSCLC patients were enrolled in Nanjing, China, between early 2018 and 2019. About 20% of the 19 patients developed distant metastases after SBRT, at a median of around seven months; the other 15 showed no significant progression. No patient received concurrent therapy alongside SBRT. Peripheral blood TCR beta repertoires were profiled in stage I NSCLC patients before and after stereotactic body radiotherapy, and the study then linked these repertoires to distant failure. SBRT was given in 3 to 5 fractions with a biologically effective dose of at least 100 Gy, using image-guided IMRT or VMAT. Every patient was regarded as medically inoperable, because of comorbidities in about twelve cases and refusal of surgery in roughly 7 cases. About 5 patients had oligometastatic NSCLC after surgical resection of the primary tumor, and 13 to 15 had newly diagnosed primary stage I lung tumors. The cohort comprised around 14 men and several women with a median age of approximately 74 years, ranging from roughly 53 to 84 years. The study sequenced some 38 blood samples from some 20 patients, one before and one after SBRT per patient. On tumor histology, twelve patients had adenocarcinoma and about seven had squamous cell carcinoma.

A history of other malignancies or of prior chemotherapy or radiotherapy was absent in all patients, and node-negative disease was shown on CT and PET/CT in all patients. At each of two time points, roughly 6.5 milliliters of peripheral venous blood were collected in EDTA tubes. Ficoll-Paque Plus density-gradient centrifugation was used to isolate PBMCs. Immediately after collection, samples were stored at -80 degrees C until analysis. Study-wide conclusions, independent of this receptor: Tumor specificity of expanded TCR clones was not determined. No adjustment for multiple comparisons was applied to any of the reported P values. TRBV and TRBJ usage frequencies reportedly differed by metastasis status, in two V genes at baseline and in nine V and two J genes after SBRT. A decrease in unique TCR clone counts was observed after SBRT (median roughly 10,000 before versus several thousand after; Wilcoxon paired P=0.011). The study was limited by its small cohort and short follow-up, and the findings require independent validation. Post-SBRT Shannon entropy and its change from baseline were lower in patients who developed distant metastases; baseline Shannon entropy was not associated with metastases.

Two rounds of multiplex PCR were performed to amplify the TCR beta CDR3 region from genomic DNA. The first PCR round used primers specific to each TRBV and TRBJ gene, and the primer sequences were filed in Chinese patent CN105087789A. Universal primers were used in the second round of PCR. The Roche High Pure PCR Template Preparation Kit was used to extract genomic DNA from frozen PBMCs. The libraries underwent paired-end sequencing with 151 bp reads on an Illumina HiSeq 3000. Per the authors' processing: CutAdapt was used to discard raw reads that did not contain the multiplex PCR primer sequences. PEAR was used to merge high-quality paired reads into contigs. TRB V, D and J gene segments were assigned to each contig with MiXCR by alignment to reference sequences. To remove sequencing errors, CDR3 sequences were clustered according to base quality and sequence similarity. Shannon entropy normalized by the natural log of productive TCR sequence number was used as the measure of diversity. Clonality was computed as one minus the ratio of Shannon entropy to the natural log of the number of unique clonotypes. Progression-free survival cut-offs for repertoire metrics were chosen using the Youden index of ROC curves, with analyses run in R 3.5.3. TCRdb trimmed public reads at Q25 via fastp, called clones via MiXCR and kept in-frame beta chains. Every entry covers one CDR3 protein and lists the most common genes and DNA from its rows. Clone size and V and J calls follow TCRdb, not the original study. For this sample there are about 35,000 distinct CDR3 sequences; under 35% appear just once. The top ten constitute 15% to 20% of the sample.

Sequences MRHNA (CDR1) and SNTAGT (CDR2) are obtained from the germline V gene. The CDR3 runs 13 residues from the cysteine to the phenylalanine. The kept DNA is CDR3 alone, 39 bases in frame from the first base. Trimming removed 5 bases from V and 11 bases from J; the gene matches leave 12 bases unexplained. The chain joins TRBV6-4 to TRBJ2-7, and 7 junctional nucleotides match TRBD1. This receptor was obtained from a donor aged 50 or older with non-small cell lung cancer. Sequences were derived from PBMCs, sampled before or after stereotactic body radiation therapy (not recorded which). The sequenced DNA: TGTGCCAGCAGTTACCGCCTCAATCAGGGGGAGTACTTC. Its translation reads: CASSYRLNQGEYF.